Listed below are T cell receptor beta chains from one sample, sequenced in a study of blood T cell repertoires in COVID-19. Measured with immunoSEQ multiplex PCR; TCRdb has only the in-frame clones, and not every one. The table records around 290,000 clones, around 87% of them present only once. The sample consisted of peripheral blood. All receptors come from a woman aged 45-60 years who had recovered from COVID-19. CDR3s include the opening cysteine and the closing phenylalanine or tryptophan. The D gene is left open where the match is weak.

TRBV5-4	TRBJ1-4	.	CASSFIGRDEKLFF
TRBV6-5	TRBJ2-5	TRBD2	CASRPRLAGEETQYF
TRBV5-1	TRBJ2-2	.	CASSAKVTGLGIAGELFF
TRBV27	TRBJ1-4	TRBD1	CASSLSSQGVEKLFF
TRBV6-5	TRBJ1-5	.	CASGRTNQPQHF
TRBV5-4	TRBJ1-1	TRBD1	CASSPSGGTEAFF
TRBV5-6	TRBJ2-3	TRBD2	CASSPSGTTDTQYF
TRBV7-2	TRBJ2-5	TRBD2	CASSLSGGAEKTQYF
TRBV6-5	TRBJ1-2	TRBD1	CASRLQGAGGYTF
TRBV25-1	TRBJ1-5	.	CASSYGNQPQHF
TRBV7-2	TRBJ1-2	.	CASSLTNYGYTF
TRBV6-5	TRBJ2-5	TRBD1	CASKRQGAGTQYF
TRBV6-5	TRBJ2-3	.	CASSEVGDTQYF
TRBV7-2	TRBJ2-3	TRBD1	CASSSGTGLDTQYF
TRBV3-1/TRBV3-2	TRBJ1-2	TRBD1	CASSQNGRDRVYGYTF
TRBV4-2	TRBJ1-1	.	CASSQSTSGVLAFF
TRBV12-3/TRBV12-4	TRBJ2-7	.	CASRFSGTYEQYF
TRBV6-5	TRBJ1-5	.	CASSYKGEKPQHF
TRBV29-1	TRBJ1-1	.	CSVEDRVGSEAFF
TRBV6-1	TRBJ2-1	.	CASSEVSGNEQFF
TRBV29-1	TRBJ2-2	.	CSVLTTFDTGELFF
TRBV19	TRBJ1-4	TRBD1	CATSTPGQGAFRLFF
TRBV28	TRBJ2-4	TRBD2	CASRVGTSGTPVQYF
TRBV5-4	TRBJ2-7	.	CASRTTGQNPYEQYF
TRBV5-4	TRBJ2-6	TRBD1	CASSLIGQGNGANVLTF
TRBV5-1	TRBJ1-2	TRBD1	CASSFSTGEINGYTF
TRBV7-2	TRBJ2-3	.	CASSLEGGWTDTQYF
TRBV5-1	TRBJ2-3	.	CASSLQQGTSTDTQYF
TRBV9	TRBJ2-2	TRBD2	CASSVGTSGYGELFF
TRBV10-3	TRBJ1-1	.	CAISESRSTEAFF
TRBV3-1/TRBV3-2	TRBJ2-7	.	CASSQAGFVHEQYF
TRBV28	TRBJ1-5	TRBD1	CASRAQGANQPQHF
TRBV19	TRBJ2-2	TRBD2	CASLQSLAGASGELFF
TRBV5-5	TRBJ2-1	TRBD2	CASSFLAGQNNEQFF
TRBV18	TRBJ2-2	TRBD1	CASSRDRGGAGELFF
TRBV9	TRBJ2-3	TRBD1	CASSISGQGNTDTQYF
TRBV7-8	TRBJ1-5	.	CASSLSGNNQPQHF
TRBV5-1	TRBJ2-1	TRBD1	CASSLTGELRFF
TRBV25-1	TRBJ2-5	.	CASSDYAYLGQPQETQYF
TRBV20-1	TRBJ2-7	.	CSASDLREKYF
TRBV20-1	TRBJ1-2	.	CSASAGGYGYTF
TRBV7-3	TRBJ1-2	.	CASSLLPGYTF
TRBV6-5	TRBJ1-5	TRBD1	CASSRTGRSQPQHF
TRBV28	TRBJ1-2	TRBD1	CASRGQGGFRGYTF
TRBV19	TRBJ2-1	.	CASSTVGGHNEQFF
TRBV25-1	TRBJ1-1	.	CASSDRLNTEAFF
TRBV28	TRBJ1-5	.	CASSSAGLVQDSNQPQHF
TRBV30	TRBJ1-3	.	CAAQAGGSGNTIYF
TRBV2	TRBJ2-7	TRBD2	CASSPGTSGSYEQYF
TRBV4-1	TRBJ2-7	.	CASSLRQGGGYEQYF
TRBV29-1	TRBJ2-7	.	CSVGAGTGEYF
TRBV5-4	TRBJ1-1	.	CASSLGQPNTEAFF
TRBV4-3	TRBJ2-3	.	CASSQDRGSSTDTQYF
TRBV7-2	TRBJ2-1	TRBD1	CASSGQGSNEQFF
TRBV29-1	TRBJ1-5	TRBD1	CSVGTGVNQPQHF
TRBV6-4	TRBJ2-2	TRBD2	CASSEASGTNTGELFF
TRBV7-2	TRBJ1-1	.	CASTQSRGLTEAFF
TRBV11-2	TRBJ2-7	TRBD2	CASSPLAGAYEQYF
TRBV6-5	TRBJ2-3	.	CASRGLTDTQYF
TRBV5-4	TRBJ2-1	.	CASKISEAFYNEQFF